These 12 T cell receptor beta chains came from one sample sequenced in a study of blood T cell repertoires in COVID-19. TCRdb's copy holds only in-frame clones and misses some; the assay was immunoSEQ multiplex PCR. The sample carries a few hundred thousand clones, approximately 82% recorded once. Sequences were obtained from peripheral blood. These receptor sequences come from a man aged 25-45 years who had recovered from COVID-19.

The chain has TRBV5-1 and TRBJ2-1, with 10 bases fitting TRBD1. The CDR3 length is 15 residues. Germline assignment: CDR1 SGHRS and CDR2 YFSETQ. The V segment lost 0 bases and the J segment 8 bases; nucleotides outside the gene matches: 5. The CDR3, as DNA: TGCGCCAGCAGCTTGGCGGGGGACAGGGGCCATGAGCAGTTCTTC. Protein sequence: CASSLAGDRGHEQFF. Full variable domain (missing parts from reference TRBV5-1 and TRBJ2-1): KAGVTQTPRYLIKTRGQQVTLSCSPISGHRSVSWYQQTPGQGLQFLFEYFSETQRNKGNFPGRFSGRQFSNSRSEMNVSTLELGDSALYLCASSLAGDRGHEQFFGPGTRLTVL.

The chain is built from TRBV2 and TRBJ2-3; weak D call: TRBD1 (6 bases). The length of the CDR3 is 16 residues. V lost 8 bases and J lost 1, with 19 bases in between. Germline CDR1 reads SNHLY; CDR2 reads FYNNEI. CDR3 amino acids: CASGSSRGWGTDTQYF. DNA for the CDR3: TGTGCCAGCGGATCAAGTAGGGGGTGGGGCACAGATACGCAGTATTTT.

The J gene is TRBJ1-2, the V gene TRBV29-1, with D unresolved. The CDR3 consists of 12 residues. The V end lost 7 bases, the J end lost 8 bases, and 17 bases lay between the germline ends. Germline values: CDR1 SQVTM, CDR2 ANQGSEA. The CDR3 region is CSAPAEDLGYTF. CDR3 DNA: TGCAGCGCCCCGGCGGAGGACCTGGGCTACACCTTC.

The gene calls are TRBV5-4 and TRBJ2-2, with 15 bases lining up with TRBD2. After removal of 4 bases from V and 2 bases from J, the junction contained 3 bases not matched to a gene. The CDR3 loop spans 17 amino acids. From germline, CDR1 is SGHNT and CDR2 YYREEE (reference sequence). The CDR3 bases are TGTGCCAGCAGCCGGGGACTAGCGGGGGGTAACACCGGGGAGCTGTTTTTT. It codes for CASSRGLAGGNTGELFF.

The V gene is TRBV7-2, the J gene TRBJ1-1, with 7 bases matching TRBD1. Germline trimming cut 5 bases from V and 3 bases from J; bases unmatched to any gene: 12. CDR1 is SGHTA and CDR2 is FQGNSA in the germline V gene. This CDR3 contains 16 residues. The CDR3 DNA reads TGTGCCAGCAGCAAAGGATGGGGACAGTTATACACTGAAGCTTTCTTT. Its translation: CASSKGWGQLYTEAFF.

The chain couples TRBV7-9 to TRBJ1-1, with D uncertain. The CDR3 extends over 12 amino acids. Per the germline V gene, CDR1 is SEHNR and CDR2 is FQNEAQ (reference sequence). Trimming removed 8 bases from V and 0 bases from J, with 7 bases in between. The CDR3 DNA reads as TGTGCCAGCGAGGGCTTGAACACTGAAGCTTTCTTT. It yields the protein CASEGLNTEAFF.

In this sample, this clone turned up many times. The chain recombines TRBV19 with TRBJ1-1, with TRBD1 identical over 8 bases. Trimming cost V 0 bases and J 4 bases; bases outside gene matches: 1. The CDR3 extends over 14 amino acids. Germline assignment: CDR1 LNHDA and CDR2 SQIVND (reference sequence). The CDR3 spells CASSIDTGGTEAFF. For the CDR3, the DNA is TGTGCCAGTAGTATAGATACAGGGGGCACTGAAGCTTTCTTT.

The rearrangement uses TRBV10-1 and TRBJ2-4, with a possible D match to TRBD2 (6 bases). V gave up 3 bases and J gave up 1 base, with 7 bases separating them. Germline V lookup: CDR1 WNHNN, CDR2 SYGVQD (reference sequence). The CDR3 totals 14 residues. The CDR3 region is CASSDGGAKNIQYF. The CDR3 nucleotides are TGCGCCAGCAGTGATGGGGGGGCCAAAAACATTCAGTACTTC.

The chain joins TRBV6-6 to TRBJ1-6, with 8 bases matching TRBD1. The CDR3 has 15 residues. Germline V gene sequence: CDR1 MNHNY, CDR2 SVGAGI (reference sequence). V dropped 4 bases and J dropped 7; count of bases not matched to a gene: 6. The CDR3 DNA reads TGTGCCAGCAGTTTACAGGGGGACTACAATTCACCCCTCCACTTT. Amino acids: CASSLQGDYNSPLHF.

This chain uses TRBV27 with TRBJ1-5, with 9 positions matching TRBD1. Germline assignment: CDR1 MNHEY and CDR2 SMNVEV (reference sequence). The CDR3 spans 14 residues. The trim removed 6 bases at V and 6 bases at J, leaving 6 bases unmatched. This CDR3 reads CASRATGGGQPQHF. As DNA, the CDR3 is TGTGCCAGCAGAGCGACAGGGGGGGGTCAGCCCCAGCATTTT.

The V gene is TRBV2, the J gene TRBJ2-5, with TRBD1 as a possible D gene (5 bases). CDR1 and CDR2 from the germline V gene are SNHLY and FYNNEI. The CDR3 is 14 amino acids. The V end lost 4 bases, the J end lost 1 base, and 10 bases lay between the germline ends. The CDR3 spells CASSGRQFQETQYF. The CDR3, as DNA: TGTGCCAGCAGTGGCCGACAGTTCCAAGAGACCCAGTACTTC.

The chain carries TRBV28 and TRBJ2-7; possible D gene TRBD1, 7 bases. The CDR3 has 15 residues. Trimming cost V 4 bases and J 3 bases, with 16 bases left between them. The V gene's germline CDR1 is MDHEN and CDR2 SYDVKM. The CDR3 here is CASSSGGTDLYEQYF. The DNA for the CDR3 is TGTGCCAGCAGTTCTGGGGGGACAGACCTCTACGAGCAGTACTTC. Supplemented by reference TRBV28 and TRBJ2-7, the full variable domain reads DVKVTQSSRYLVKRTGEKVFLECVQDMDHENMFWYRQDPGLGLRLIYFSYDVKMKEKGDIPEGYSVSREKKERFSLILESASTNQTSMYLCASSSGGTDLYEQYFGPGTRLTVT.